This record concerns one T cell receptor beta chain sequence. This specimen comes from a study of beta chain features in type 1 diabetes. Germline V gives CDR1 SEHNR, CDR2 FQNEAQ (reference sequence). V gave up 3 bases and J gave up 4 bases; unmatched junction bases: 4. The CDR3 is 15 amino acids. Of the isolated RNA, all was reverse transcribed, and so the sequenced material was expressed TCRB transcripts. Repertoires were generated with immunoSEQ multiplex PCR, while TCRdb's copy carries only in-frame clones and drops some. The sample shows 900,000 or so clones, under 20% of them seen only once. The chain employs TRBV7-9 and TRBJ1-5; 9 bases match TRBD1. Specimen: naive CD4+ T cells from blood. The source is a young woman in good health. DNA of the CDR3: TGTGCCAGCAGCTTCGACAGGGGGGAGAATCAGCCCCAGCATTTT. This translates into CASSFDRGENQPQHF.